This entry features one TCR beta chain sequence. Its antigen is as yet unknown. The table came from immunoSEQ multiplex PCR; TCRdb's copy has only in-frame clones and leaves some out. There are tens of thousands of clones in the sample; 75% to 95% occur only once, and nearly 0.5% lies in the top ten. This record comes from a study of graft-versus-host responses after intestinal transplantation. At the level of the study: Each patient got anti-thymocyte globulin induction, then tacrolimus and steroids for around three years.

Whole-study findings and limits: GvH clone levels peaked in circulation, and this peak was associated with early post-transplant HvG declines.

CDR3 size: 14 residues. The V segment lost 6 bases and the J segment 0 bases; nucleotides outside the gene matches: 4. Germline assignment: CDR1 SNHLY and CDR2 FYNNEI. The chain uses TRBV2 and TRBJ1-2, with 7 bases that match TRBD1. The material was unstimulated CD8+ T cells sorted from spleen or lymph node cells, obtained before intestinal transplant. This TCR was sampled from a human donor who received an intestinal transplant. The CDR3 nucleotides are TGTGCCAGCAGGGACAGGATGTCTAACTATGGCTACACCTTC. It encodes CASRDRMSNYGYTF.